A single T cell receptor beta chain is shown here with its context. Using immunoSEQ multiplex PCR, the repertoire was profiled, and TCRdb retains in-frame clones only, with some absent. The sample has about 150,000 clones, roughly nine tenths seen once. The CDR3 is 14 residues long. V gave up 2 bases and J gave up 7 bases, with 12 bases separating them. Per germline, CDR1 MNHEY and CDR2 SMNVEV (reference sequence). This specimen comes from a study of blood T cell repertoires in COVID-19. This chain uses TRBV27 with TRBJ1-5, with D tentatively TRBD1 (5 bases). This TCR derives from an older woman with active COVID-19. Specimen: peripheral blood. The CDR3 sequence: CASSLGGVGQPQHF. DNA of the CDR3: TGTGCCAGCAGTTTAGGAGGGGTAGGGCAGCCCCAGCATTTT.